This T cell receptor (beta chain) was recorded in a study of vaccination and CD4 T cells after COVID-19. This clonotype has just a few counts. The antigen is unknown. Noted treatment: roughly 11-day PBMC culture with coronavirus spike peptide pools or control peptides (ViraFEST assay). Sequenced with the Oncomine TCR Beta short-read assay was DNA taken from cultured CD4+ T cells. TCRdb reanalysed the PCR reads using MiXCR and keeps one entry per CDR3 protein. The sample carries about 19,000 distinct CDR3 sequences, about 21% recorded once. Trimming removed 4 bases at V and 4 bases at J, with 5 bases between. The CDR3 totals 11 residues. Looked up from germline, CDR1 is MNHEY and CDR2 is SVGAGI.

The rearrangement uses TRBV6-5 and TRBJ2-7; D is uncertain. This clonotype was obtained from a human donor with COVID-19. The material sequenced was cultured CD4+ T cells from blood. CDR3 loop: CASSSRYEQYF. The CDR3 region has the DNA TGTGCCAGCAGTTCTCGGTACGAGCAGTACTTC.